The table lists the clone carrying this TCR beta chain with a count of one. Its antigen is unknown. 13 Jbeta primers and 60 Vbeta primers were used for the PCR. The assay was immunoSEQ multiplex PCR, and TCRdb's table has in-frame clones only and misses some. Here the sample spans fewer than 150,000 clones, 70% to 85% being singletons. This CDR3 is built from 16 residues. V was clipped by 4 bases and J by 2 bases; unmatched bases: 12. Germline V lookup: CDR1 SGHTS, CDR2 YDEGEE. These data originate in a study of cytomegalovirus exposure and HLA in healthy donors. Across the whole study: In an early release, HLA-typed donors contributed 90 million or so unique TCR sequences. Notes on the study in general: Immune exposure information available was restricted to CMV serostatus. Sequencing likely generated an artifact that appeared as a cluster of highly shared sequence variants.

The receptor was isolated from a middle-aged woman in good health and CMV-seropositive. V is TRBV5-8 and J is TRBJ2-7; 7 bases are shared with TRBD2. The sample was PBMCs. CDR3 DNA: TGTGCCAGCAGCCGAGGGGCGGGGGTAAAGACCTACGAGCAGTACTTC. Its translation: CASSRGAGVKTYEQYF.